This T cell receptor beta chain was recovered during a study of early T cells in non-severe SARS-CoV-2 infection (dated by TCRdb to the early 2020s). Looking at the study overall: Because TCR sequencing relied on bulk RNA taken from unsorted whole blood, pairing of alpha and beta chains was not possible. Overall study results and their limits: VDJdb matching was skewed toward anti-spike CD8 responses and likely underestimated virus-specific expansions, missing private and CD4 specificities.

The sample holds many counts of this clonotype. No cognate antigen has been identified for it. Per-base qualities were not stored, and no clone one base away is much larger. Relative to germline, V is missing 6 bases and J is missing 6 bases, with 13 bases of the junction outside any gene match. The CDR3 runs 16 residues from the cysteine to the phenylalanine. Just CDR3 DNA is preserved here, 48 bases in frame from base 1. CDR1 and CDR2 were assigned from the germline V gene as ENHRY and SYGVKD. The library was obtained by 5' RACE. Sequenced on a NextSeq 500. In the TCR library protocol, unique molecular identifiers were attached to individual cDNA molecules to correct for PCR bias and sequencing error. Both TCR alpha and beta chains were sequenced, and tight co-correlation was observed between alpha and beta sequence abundances in each sample. In the original analysis: V gene, J gene and CDR3 annotation of TCR sequences was performed with Decombinator V4. TCRs were defined as expanded if a significant change between any two time points was detected under a Poisson model with p below 0.0001. TCR abundances were normalised to the total number of TCRs sequenced per sample and were expressed as counts per million. TRAV1-2 paired with TRAJ12, TRAJ20 or TRAJ33 defined MAIT TCRs, while TRAV10 paired with TRAJ18 defined iNKT TCRs. VDJdb, accessed 1 November 2021, was searched for CMV, EBV and SARS-CoV-2 annotated TCRs, excluding TCRs annotated for multiple antigens. TCRdb reanalyzed the raw reads on its own, using fastp at Q25 for trimming and MiXCR for clone calling, and kept in-frame beta chains. Rows are combined by CDR3 protein, so each entry shows the most common genes and DNA. These V and J calls rely on TCRdb rather than the paper's analysis. This sample gives just over 95,000 distinct CDR3 sequences in total; 11% of them show up just once. The ten largest clones take up under 5% of the sample.

A case-control design nested within a healthcare worker cohort in London, UK, was used, with weekly nasopharyngeal swab PCR tests and blood sampling performed. Healthcare workers were enrolled in the week of the UK lockdown, from 23 to 31 March 2020, and were followed every week for up to roughly 16 weeks. The source was whole blood, collected at baseline. This clonotype was sampled from an adult who was a healthcare worker with PCR-confirmed SARS-CoV-2 infection or an uninfected control (not recorded which). Recombination connected TRBV10-3 to TRBJ2-4; TRBD1 matches 8 bases in the middle. The DNA is TGTGCCATCAGCTCGACAGGGGACGCGCAGAGAAACATTCAGTACTTC. Its translation is CAISSTGDAQRNIQYF.